Sequencing of this T cell receptor (beta chain) was carried out in a study of OX40 agonist ivuxolimab in advanced cancers. Repertoires were generated with immunoSEQ multiplex PCR, while TCRdb's copy carries only in-frame clones and drops some. The sample yields over 45,000 clones, under 90% seen once. Study results and limitations: Antigen specificity was not determined for the expanded peripheral T cells. Expanded clones tended on average to be more numerous among CD8+ T cells than CD4+.

About this clone: Its specificity is not known.

Germline assignment: CDR1 SGHRS and CDR2 YFSETQ. The CDR3 loop spans 16 amino acids. V lost 0 bases and J 2 bases, leaving 14 bases between the germline ends. The cohort excluded patients with autoimmune disease history or systemic immunosuppression. The investigators sampled blood at baseline, at cycle 4 day 1, and at cycle 7 day 1. Sequences were derived from CD4+ or CD8+ T cells sorted from blood, sampled in a trial of the OX40 agonist ivuxolimab. This TCR derives from an adult with an advanced solid tumor such as melanoma, head and neck, liver or kidney cancer. The chain has TRBV5-1 and TRBJ1-1, with D tentatively TRBD1 (6 bases). The CDR3 protein is CASSLAEGGLNTEAFF. CDR3 nucleotides: TGCGCCAGCAGCTTGGCTGAGGGGGGCCTAAACACTGAAGCTTTCTTT.